The 27 T cell receptor beta chains given below trace back to one sample, sequenced in a study of T cells expressing NK-cell markers (dated by TCRdb to the early 2020s). The protocol used for the library was 5' RACE. Sequenced on an Illumina HiSeq 2000. TCRdb reprocessed the reads and lists each CDR3 protein sequence as a single entry, with no DNA. The sample table records 300,000 to 450,000 distinct CDR3 sequences. Around 5% of the sample rests with the top ten. Sample: blood T cells: a sorted CD56 or NKG2C T cell subset, CD4+ or CD8+ T cells, or bulk PBMC T cells (not recorded which). All receptors derive from a man aged 18-69 years in good health.

The CDR3 region is CASSVITGEQETQYF. The rearrangement joins TRBV18 to TRBJ2-5; the D gene TCRdb calls, TRBD1, cannot be checked with no DNA. The germline gives CDR1 KGHSH, CDR2 LQKENI. This CDR3 is built from 15 residues.

The chain combines TRBV15 with TRBJ1-1; TCRdb reports TRBD1, a call that lacks DNA to check it against. Germline assignment: CDR1 LNHNV and CDR2 YYDKDF (reference sequence). CDR3 length: 14 residues. The chain's CDR3 is CATSSGGQVTEAFF.

The V and J genes are TRBV18 and TRBJ2-5. The CDR3 spans 13 residues. Germline CDR1 KGHSH, CDR2 LQKENI. This chain's CDR3 is CASSQDYQETQYF.

The chain is built from TRBV6-2 or TRBV6-3 and TRBJ2-4. The CDR3 is made up of 14 amino acids. CDR1 and CDR2 from the germline V gene are MNHEY and SVGEGT. The CDR3 loop is CASILSGRSNIQYF.

V usage is TRBV29-1 and J usage is TRBJ2-1; the TCRdb D gene call, TRBD1, has no DNA to confirm it. This CDR3 spans 14 amino acids. CDR1 is SQVTM and CDR2 is ANQGSEA in the germline V gene. CDR3 amino acids: CSGKQDLDRNEQFF.

The V gene is TRBV6-1, the J gene TRBJ2-3; TCRdb designates TRBD2, a call that cannot be tested without DNA. The CDR3 covers 17 residues. Germline CDR1 reads MNHNS; CDR2 reads SASEGT. CDR3: CASSPHQGGVGPDTQYF.

CDR3 amino acids: CASSYGLVMGTPRGGYGYTF. The chain recombines TRBV6-2 or TRBV6-3 with TRBJ1-2; there is no DNA to check the TCRdb D call of TRBD1. The CDR3 runs 20 residues. In germline, CDR1 is MNHEY, CDR2 SVGEGT.

This rearrangement joins TRBV5-5 to TRBJ2-3; TCRdb's D call of TRBD1 is untestable without DNA. CDR1 is SGHKS, CDR2 YYEKEE, per germline (reference sequence). This CDR3 contains 16 residues. CDR3 residues: CASSAAGQVSQDTQYF. Combining the CDR3 with reference TRBV5-5 and TRBJ2-3 gives the whole variable domain DAGVTQSPTHLIKTRGQQVTLRCSPISGHKSVSWYQQVLGQGPQFIFQYYEKEERGRGNFPDRFSARQFPNYSSELNVNALLLGDSALYLCASSAAGQVSQDTQYFGPGTRLTVL.

The rearrangement joins TRBV7-8 to TRBJ2-2; TCRdb reports TRBD1, a call that lacks DNA to check it against. The germline CDR1 and CDR2 sequences are SGHVS and FQNEAQ. The CDR3 covers 15 residues. CDR3 in amino acids: CASSPTGVKGGELFF.

CDR3 residues: CASPEGGLPLAKNIQYF. This chain connects TRBV11-3 to TRBJ2-4; with no DNA, the TCRdb D assignment of TRBD2 cannot be verified. The germline CDR1 and CDR2 sequences are SGHNT and YENEEA. The CDR3 length is 17 residues.

This sequence joins TRBV3-1 and TRBJ2-5; the D call from TCRdb, TRBD1, cannot be confirmed without DNA. The CDR3 sequence is 13 residues long. The germline CDR1 and CDR2 sequences are LGHDT and YNNKEL (reference sequence). The chain's CDR3 is CASSQGLTSSQYF.

The rearrangement uses TRBV15 and TRBJ2-7. Per the germline V gene, CDR1 is LNHNV and CDR2 is YYDKDF (reference sequence). This CDR3 has 14 amino acids. The CDR3 reads CATSRDHLHSEQYF.

This sequence joins TRBV14 and TRBJ2-3; without DNA, the TCRdb call of TRBD2 cannot be checked. The germline V gene has CDR1 SGHDN and CDR2 FVKESK. CDR3 length: 13 amino acids. CDR3 in amino acids: CASSLRWDSTQYF.

The chain recombines TRBV2 with TRBJ2-2; TCRdb's D gene call, TRBD2, goes unchecked for lack of DNA. CDR3 length equals 17 residues. CDR1 is SNHLY and CDR2 is FYNNEI in the germline V gene. The CDR3 sequence is CASREASGRDSTGELFF.

This chain connects TRBV5-1 to TRBJ1-2; TCRdb indicates TRBD1, and absent DNA this call remains unverified. This CDR3 region has 14 residues. The germline gives CDR1 SGHRS, CDR2 YFSETQ. The CDR3 here is CASSEGRHQGGYTF. The whole variable domain, filled in from reference TRBV5-1 and TRBJ1-2, reads KAGVTQTPRYLIKTRGQQVTLSCSPISGHRSVSWYQQTPGQGLQFLFEYFSETQRNKGNFPGRFSGRQFSNSRSEMNVSTLELGDSALYLCASSEGRHQGGYTFGSGTRLTVV.

The rearrangement links TRBV18 to TRBJ2-3. CDR1 KGHSH and CDR2 LQKENI come from the germline V gene. The CDR3 runs to 14 residues. CDR3 region: CASSLVVYGDTQYF. The full variable domain, rest sourced from reference TRBV18 and TRBJ2-3, is NAGVMQNPRHLVRRRGQEARLRCSPMKGHSHVYWYRQLPEEGLKFMVYLQKENIIDESGMPKERFSAEFPKEGPSILRIQQVVRGDSAAYFCASSLVVYGDTQYFGPGTRLTVL.

CDR3 protein: CSALTGGTNSPLHF. The genes are TRBV20-1 and TRBJ1-6; TCRdb lists TRBD1, though no DNA is available to test this call. CDR1 DFQATT and CDR2 SNEGSKA come from the germline V gene (reference sequence). The CDR3 is 14 residues long.

J is TRBJ2-7 and V is TRBV10-3; TCRdb's D call, TRBD2, is unchecked because there is no DNA. The CDR3 length is 15 residues. The V gene's germline CDR1 is ENHRY and CDR2 SYGVKD. CDR3 residues: CAISGALRGSDEQYF.

This chain uses TRBV15 with TRBJ2-7; TCRdb outputs TRBD1, but without DNA this stays unchecked. The CDR3 has 14 residues. Germline values: CDR1 LNHNV, CDR2 YYDKDF (reference sequence). The CDR3 loop is CATSVSGLGYEQYF.

The chain carries TRBV5-4 and TRBJ2-3; the D gene TCRdb calls, TRBD2, cannot be checked with no DNA. The germline V gene has CDR1 SGHNT and CDR2 YYREEE (reference sequence). The length of the CDR3 is 14 residues. The chain's CDR3 is CASSLLAESDTQYF.

The rearrangement uses TRBV5-1 and TRBJ2-5; as DNA is missing, the TRBD2 call by TCRdb cannot be tested. Germline-derived CDR1 and CDR2 are SGHRS and YFSETQ. The CDR3 contains 15 residues. CDR3 protein: CASSLLSGAQETQYF.

This sequence joins TRBV10-3 and TRBJ2-7; the TCRdb D gene call, TRBD1, has no DNA to confirm it. CDR3 size: 14 residues. Germline assignment: CDR1 ENHRY and CDR2 SYGVKD. The chain's CDR3 is CAISGRGGDYEQYF.

The rearrangement links TRBV2 to TRBJ2-3; TCRdb returns TRBD2, unconfirmable since there is no DNA. The CDR3 extends over 16 amino acids. Germline V gives CDR1 SNHLY, CDR2 FYNNEI. CDR3 residues: CASSVLAGAVTDTQYF.

This chain uses TRBV7-2 with TRBJ2-1; TCRdb's assignment of TRBD2 cannot be checked, as there is no DNA. Germline V gives CDR1 SGHTA, CDR2 FQGNSA. The CDR3 extends over 14 amino acids. The CDR3 reads CASSLLVGRTHQFF.

The chain recombines TRBV30 with TRBJ1-1; TCRdb's D call, TRBD1, is unchecked because there is no DNA. Germline V lookup: CDR1 GTSNPN, CDR2 SVGIG (reference sequence). The CDR3 length is 13 residues. The CDR3 reads CAWKDRGYDEAFF. Looking up the rest from reference TRBV30 and TRBJ1-1 gives the full variable domain: SQTIHQWPATLVQPVGSPLSLECTVEGTSNPNLYWYRQAAGRGLQLLFYSVGIGQISSEVPQNLSASRPQDRQFILSSKKLLLSDSGFYLCAWKDRGYDEAFFGQGTRLTVV.

This chain joins TRBV7-6 and TRBJ2-3; TCRdb reports TRBD1, a call that lacks DNA to check it against. This CDR3 is 14 amino acids long. Germline V lookup: CDR1 SGHVS, CDR2 FNYEAQ. This CDR3 is CASSLPGQVDTQYF. The complete variable domain, with remaining parts taken from reference TRBV7-6 and TRBJ2-3, reads GAGVSQSPRYKVTKRGQDVALRCDPISGHVSLYWYRQALGQGPEFLTYFNYEAQQDKSGLPNDRFSAERPEGSISTLTIQRTEQRDSAMYRCASSLPGQVDTQYFGPGTRLTVL.

The chain carries TRBV29-1 and TRBJ2-7; TCRdb picks TRBD1, but there is no DNA to check that call. This CDR3 has 14 residues. Germline V CDR1 and CDR2: SQVTM, ANQGSEA. CDR3 in amino acids: CSAGQGNPSYEQYF.